A single T cell receptor (beta chain) is shown here with its context. No antigen is known for it. Qualities for individual bases were not recorded, and no much larger clone is one base off. The record originates from a study of blood T cell repertoires in COVID-19 (dated by TCRdb to 2018 to 2021). For context, the study as a whole: Collaborator samples came from the United States, Italy and Spain and covered acute and convalescent phases of COVID-19. The prospective study material was composed of cDNA or gDNA derived from T cells, B-cell-depleted T cells, or PBMCs. Deeply sampled blood TCRbeta repertoires from subjects exposed to, actively infected with, or recovered from COVID-19 were included in the dataset. The repertoires were made available in a free public database intended to serve as a resource for research on the immune response to SARS-CoV-2. Samples came from the ongoing ImmuneRACE study (first 160 participants) plus 1,254 subjects from 6 global collaborators. A de-identified subject ID, COVID-19 status, age in years and sex were almost always included in the sample metadata. Where available, HLA class I and class II types were taken from metadata supplied by the sample provider and were not determined by assay-based typing.

The immunoSEQ Assay, a bias-controlled multiplex PCR, was used to amplify TCRbeta CDR3 regions from genomic DNA. The authors processed their data as follows. Nucleated cell counts per sample were estimated from amplification of reference gene primers within the assay. To quantify the absolute abundance of each unique TCRbeta CDR3 rearrangement, sequence reads were collapsed and filtered. For each sample, productive Simpson clonality was calculated as the square root of Simpson's diversity index over productive rearrangements. The immuneACCESS repertoire file appears here via TCRdb, limited to in-frame rearrangements. These files lack a portion of the clones; in checked studies, under half of the deficit traces to unresolved V genes, and the cause of the others is not known. V, J and clone size derive from that table, while D and trimming were established from the DNA sequence. The sample profile shows tens of thousands of clones; around 91% of them were found once. Over 7.5% of the sample belongs to the ten largest clones.

Each collaborating institution followed its own protocols to collect whole blood in K2EDTA tubes. Collaborator samples were shipped for TCRbeta analysis as frozen whole blood, isolated PBMCs, or DNA extracted from either sample type. CDR1 LGHDT and CDR2 YNNKEL are derived from the germline V gene (reference sequence). V is trimmed back by 8 bases and J by 3 bases, and the junction contains 6 bases that no gene match accounts for. Inclusive of the bounding cysteine and phenylalanine, the CDR3 is 14 residues long. Only the CDR3 region is kept as DNA, spanning 42 bases read in frame from base 1. Results and caveats for the whole study, not just this receptor: The amount of clinical and demographic metadata varied by source and participant and was provided uncurated.

Sequencing input: peripheral blood. The chain employs TRBV3-1 (or the pseudogene TRBV3-2) and TRBJ2-2, with 7 bases aligning to TRBD2. This receptor was obtained from a human donor in a cohort sampled during active COVID-19. The CDR3 corresponds to CASGGSGYTGELFF. Here is the DNA: TGTGCCAGCGGCGGGAGCGGCTACACCGGGGAGCTGTTTTTT.